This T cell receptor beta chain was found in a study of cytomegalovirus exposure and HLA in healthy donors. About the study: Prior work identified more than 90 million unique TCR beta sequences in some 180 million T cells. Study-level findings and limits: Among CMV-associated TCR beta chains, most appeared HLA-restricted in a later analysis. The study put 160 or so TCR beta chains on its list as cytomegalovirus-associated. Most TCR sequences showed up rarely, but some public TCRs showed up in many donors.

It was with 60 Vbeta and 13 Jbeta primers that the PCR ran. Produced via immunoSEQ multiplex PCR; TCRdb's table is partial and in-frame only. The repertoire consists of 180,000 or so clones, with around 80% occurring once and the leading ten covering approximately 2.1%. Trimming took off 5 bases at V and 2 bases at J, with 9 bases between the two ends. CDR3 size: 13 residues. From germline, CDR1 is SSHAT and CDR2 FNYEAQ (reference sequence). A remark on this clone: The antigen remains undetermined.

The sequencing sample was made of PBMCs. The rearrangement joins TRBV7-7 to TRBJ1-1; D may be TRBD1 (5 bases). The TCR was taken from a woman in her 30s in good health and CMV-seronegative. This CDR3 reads CASSPGGNTEAFF. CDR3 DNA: TGTGCCAGCAGCCCGGGGGGTAACACTGAAGCTTTCTTT.